This TCR beta chain was retrieved from a study of blood T cell repertoires in COVID-19. Whole-study context: The origin of the acute and convalescent COVID-19 samples was the United States, Italy and Spain. Sample material is recorded as cDNA or gDNA derived from T cells, B-cell-depleted T cells, or PBMCs.

V was clipped by 2 bases and J by 7 bases, with 5 bases between them. The CDR3 is made up of 11 amino acids. Per the authors' pipeline: From reference gene primer amplification, estimates of nucleated cell counts were derived. Repertoires were generated with immunoSEQ multiplex PCR, while TCRdb's copy carries only in-frame clones and drops some. Clone size and V and J calls were adopted from that table, with D and trimming inferred from the DNA. This table has about 160,000 clones, 90% appearing once. The chain joins TRBV12-3 or TRBV12-4 to TRBJ1-1; no firm D call. The material sequenced was peripheral blood. This sequence was found in a man in his sixties with active or convalescent COVID-19. In nucleotides, the CDR3 is TGTGCCAGCAGTTTACAGATTGAAGCTTTCTTT. Residues: CASSLQIEAFF.